This TCR beta chain was captured in a study of T cell responses to AZD1222 COVID-19 vaccine. Whole-study findings and limits: Two AZD1222 doses significantly raised spike-specific TCR breadth and depth over controls. Among the donors, most were white British and more were female, and clonal diversity was possibly underestimated. Sampled repertoires all dated from after the peak T cell response. Reportedly, close to half of spike-specific TCRs are directed against unmutated variant regions.

On this clone itself: Its antigen remains unknown.

Data came from immunoSEQ multiplex PCR; TCRdb stores just in-frame clones and leaves some out. The sample shows roughly 140,000 clones, about 91% of them seen only once. With 0 bases removed from V and 6 bases from J, the gap between germline ends came to 9 bases. This CDR3 contains 14 residues. CDR1 is LGHNA, CDR2 YSLEER, per germline. The sequencing here drew on peripheral blood, taken on day 0 of MenACWY control vaccination. J is TRBJ1-5 and V is TRBV4-3; TRBD1 is a possible D gene (6 bases). The sequence derives from an adult in good health. CDR3 sequence reads: CASSQEQGSQPQHF. The CDR3 nucleotides read TGCGCCAGCAGCCAAGAACAGGGCAGTCAGCCCCAGCATTTT.